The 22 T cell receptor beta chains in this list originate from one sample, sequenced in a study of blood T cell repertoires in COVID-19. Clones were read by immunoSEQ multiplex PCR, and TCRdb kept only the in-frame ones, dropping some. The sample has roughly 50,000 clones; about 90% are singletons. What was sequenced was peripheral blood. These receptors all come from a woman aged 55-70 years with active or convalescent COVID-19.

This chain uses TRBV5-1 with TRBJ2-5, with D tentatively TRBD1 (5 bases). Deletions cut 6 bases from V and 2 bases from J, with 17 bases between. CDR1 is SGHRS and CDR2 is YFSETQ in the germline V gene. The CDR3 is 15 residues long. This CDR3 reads CASKPRTQAQETQYF. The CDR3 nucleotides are TGCGCCAGCAAACCAAGGACACAGGCACAAGAGACCCAGTACTTC.

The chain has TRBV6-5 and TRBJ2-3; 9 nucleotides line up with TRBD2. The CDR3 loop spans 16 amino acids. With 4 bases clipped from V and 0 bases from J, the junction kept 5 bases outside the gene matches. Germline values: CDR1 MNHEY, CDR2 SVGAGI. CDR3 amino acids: CASSFRLAASTDTQYF. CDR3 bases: TGTGCCAGCAGTTTCCGACTAGCGGCTAGCACAGATACGCAGTATTTT.

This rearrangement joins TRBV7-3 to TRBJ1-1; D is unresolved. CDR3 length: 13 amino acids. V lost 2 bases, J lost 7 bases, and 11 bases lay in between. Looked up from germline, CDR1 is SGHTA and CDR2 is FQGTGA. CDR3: CASSLDRRSEAFF. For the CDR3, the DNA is TGTGCCAGCAGCTTAGATCGGCGGAGTGAAGCTTTCTTT.

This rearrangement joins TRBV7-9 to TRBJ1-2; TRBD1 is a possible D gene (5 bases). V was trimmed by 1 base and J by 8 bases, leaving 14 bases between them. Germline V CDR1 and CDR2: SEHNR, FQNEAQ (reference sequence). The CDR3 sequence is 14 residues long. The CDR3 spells CASSLESGAGGYTF. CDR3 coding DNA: TGTGCCAGCAGCTTAGAATCGGGCGCAGGGGGCTACACCTTC.

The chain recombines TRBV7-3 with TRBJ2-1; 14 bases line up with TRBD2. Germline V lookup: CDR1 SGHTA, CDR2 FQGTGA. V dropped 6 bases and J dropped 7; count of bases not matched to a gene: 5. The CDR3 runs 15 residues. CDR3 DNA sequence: TGTGCCAGCAGTCAGCGACTAGCGGGGGGGAATGAGCAGTTCTTC. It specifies CASSQRLAGGNEQFF.

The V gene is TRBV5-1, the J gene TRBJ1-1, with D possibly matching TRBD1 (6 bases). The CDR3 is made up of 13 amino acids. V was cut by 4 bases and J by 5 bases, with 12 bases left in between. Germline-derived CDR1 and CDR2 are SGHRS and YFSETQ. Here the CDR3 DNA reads TGCGCCAGCAGCCTGACAGGACTGACTGAAGCTTTCTTT. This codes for CASSLTGLTEAFF.

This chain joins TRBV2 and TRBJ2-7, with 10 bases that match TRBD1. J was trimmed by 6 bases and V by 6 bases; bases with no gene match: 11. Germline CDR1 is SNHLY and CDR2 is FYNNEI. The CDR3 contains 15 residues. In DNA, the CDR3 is TGTGCCAGCAGCACTTATCCGGGACAGGGGAGCGAGCAGTACTTC. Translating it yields CASSTYPGQGSEQYF.

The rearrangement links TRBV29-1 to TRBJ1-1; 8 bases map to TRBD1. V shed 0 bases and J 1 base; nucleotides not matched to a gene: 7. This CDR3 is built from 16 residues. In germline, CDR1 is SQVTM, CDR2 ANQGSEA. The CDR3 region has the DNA TGCAGCGTTGAAGAGGGAGGGGACAGGCGGAACACTGAAGCTTTCTTT. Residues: CSVEEGGDRRNTEAFF.

In DNA form, the CDR3 reads TGTGCCAGCAGTTACGACTCTCCGGGCGGGGAGCTGTTTTTT. It codes for CASSYDSPGGELFF. The V call is TRBV6-6, the J call TRBJ2-2; D is undetermined. Germline loops: CDR1 MNHNY, CDR2 SVGAGI (reference sequence). Trimming cost V 2 bases and J 7 bases, with 11 bases left between them. The CDR3 length is 14 residues.

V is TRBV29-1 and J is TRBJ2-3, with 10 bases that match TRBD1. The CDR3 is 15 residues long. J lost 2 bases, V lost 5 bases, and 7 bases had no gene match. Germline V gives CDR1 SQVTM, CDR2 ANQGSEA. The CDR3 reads CSVTGQGGSTDTQYF. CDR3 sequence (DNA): TGCAGCGTTACTGGACAGGGGGGATCCACAGATACGCAGTATTTT.

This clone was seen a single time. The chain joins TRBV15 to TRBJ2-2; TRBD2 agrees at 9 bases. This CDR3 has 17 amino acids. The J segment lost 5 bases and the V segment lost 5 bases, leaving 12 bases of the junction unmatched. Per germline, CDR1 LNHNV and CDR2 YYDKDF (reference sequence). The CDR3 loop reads CATSPRGAGGYTGELFF. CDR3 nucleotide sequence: TGTGCCACCAGCCCCCGGGGGGCGGGAGGGTATACCGGGGAGCTGTTTTTT.

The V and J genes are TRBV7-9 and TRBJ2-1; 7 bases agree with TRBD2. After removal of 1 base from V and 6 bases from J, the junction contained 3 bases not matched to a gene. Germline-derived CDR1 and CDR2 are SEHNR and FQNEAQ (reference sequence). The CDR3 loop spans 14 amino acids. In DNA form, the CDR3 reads TGTGCCAGCAGCTTAGAGGGACTAACCAATGAGCAGTTCTTC. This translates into CASSLEGLTNEQFF.

The CDR3 bases are TGTGCCAGCAGTGCTGAGACAGGGGACTATGGCTACACCTTC. Translated, it gives CASSAETGDYGYTF. The V call is TRBV28, the J call TRBJ1-2, with TRBD1 matching 8 bases. V shed 5 bases, J shed 3 bases, and the junction held 5 bases outside the gene matches. Germline V CDR1 and CDR2: MDHEN, SYDVKM. The CDR3 sequence is 14 residues long.

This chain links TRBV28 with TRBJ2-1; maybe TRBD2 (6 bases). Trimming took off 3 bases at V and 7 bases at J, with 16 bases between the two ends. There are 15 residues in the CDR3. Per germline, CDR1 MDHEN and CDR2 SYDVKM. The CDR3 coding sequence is TGTGCCAGCAGTTTCAGACCGGGGAGGAGGAATGAGCAGTTCTTC. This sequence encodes CASSFRPGRRNEQFF.

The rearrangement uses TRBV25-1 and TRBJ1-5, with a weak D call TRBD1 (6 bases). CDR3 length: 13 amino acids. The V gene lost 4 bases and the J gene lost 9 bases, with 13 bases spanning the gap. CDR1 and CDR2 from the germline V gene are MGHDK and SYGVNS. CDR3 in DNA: TGTGCCAGCAGTGGCCCGTTACAGGGGCCCCAGCATTTT. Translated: CASSGPLQGPQHF.

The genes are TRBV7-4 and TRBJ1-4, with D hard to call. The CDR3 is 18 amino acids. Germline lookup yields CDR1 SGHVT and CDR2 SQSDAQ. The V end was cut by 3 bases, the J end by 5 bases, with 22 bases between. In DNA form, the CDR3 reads TGTGCCAGCAGCTTGTATCGGTGCCCCTCAAGATTCAATGAAAAACTGTTTTTT. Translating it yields CASSLYRCPSRFNEKLFF.

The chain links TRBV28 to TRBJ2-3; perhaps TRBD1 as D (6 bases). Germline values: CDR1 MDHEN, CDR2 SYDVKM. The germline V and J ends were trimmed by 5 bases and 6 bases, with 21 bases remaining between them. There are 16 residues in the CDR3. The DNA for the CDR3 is TGTGCCAGCAGTGTACCGGGACACAATTTAGCGGATACGCAGTATTTT. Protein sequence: CASSVPGHNLADTQYF.

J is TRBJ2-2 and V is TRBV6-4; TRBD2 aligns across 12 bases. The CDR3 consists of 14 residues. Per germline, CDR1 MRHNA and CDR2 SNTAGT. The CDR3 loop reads CVMGLAGDTGELFF. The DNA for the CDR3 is TGTGTCATGGGACTAGCGGGCGACACCGGGGAGCTGTTTTTT.

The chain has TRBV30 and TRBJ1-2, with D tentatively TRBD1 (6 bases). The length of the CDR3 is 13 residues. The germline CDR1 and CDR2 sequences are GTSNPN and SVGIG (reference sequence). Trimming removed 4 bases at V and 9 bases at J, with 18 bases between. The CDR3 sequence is CAWTNVGTGSYTF. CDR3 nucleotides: TGTGCCTGGACAAACGTGGGTACAGGGAGCTACACCTTC.

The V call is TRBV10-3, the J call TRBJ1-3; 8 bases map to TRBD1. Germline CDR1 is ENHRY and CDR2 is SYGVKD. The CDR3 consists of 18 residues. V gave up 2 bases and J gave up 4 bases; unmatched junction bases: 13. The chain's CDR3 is CAISEPKAGQGQGNTIYF. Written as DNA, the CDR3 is TGTGCCATCAGTGAGCCGAAAGCCGGACAGGGTCAAGGAAACACCATATATTTT.

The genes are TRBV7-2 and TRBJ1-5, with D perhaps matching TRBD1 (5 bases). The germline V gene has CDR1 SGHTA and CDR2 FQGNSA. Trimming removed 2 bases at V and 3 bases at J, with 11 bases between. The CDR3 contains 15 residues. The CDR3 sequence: CASSLWGTSNQPQHF. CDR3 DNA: TGTGCCAGCAGCTTATGGGGGACTTCCAATCAGCCCCAGCATTTT.

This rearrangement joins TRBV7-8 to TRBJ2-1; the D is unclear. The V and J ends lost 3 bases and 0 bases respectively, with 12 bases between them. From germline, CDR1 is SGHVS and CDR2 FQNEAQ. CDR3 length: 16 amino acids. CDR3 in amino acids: CASSFMASHSYNEQFF. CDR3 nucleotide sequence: TGTGCCAGCAGCTTTATGGCTTCCCACTCCTACAATGAGCAGTTCTTC.